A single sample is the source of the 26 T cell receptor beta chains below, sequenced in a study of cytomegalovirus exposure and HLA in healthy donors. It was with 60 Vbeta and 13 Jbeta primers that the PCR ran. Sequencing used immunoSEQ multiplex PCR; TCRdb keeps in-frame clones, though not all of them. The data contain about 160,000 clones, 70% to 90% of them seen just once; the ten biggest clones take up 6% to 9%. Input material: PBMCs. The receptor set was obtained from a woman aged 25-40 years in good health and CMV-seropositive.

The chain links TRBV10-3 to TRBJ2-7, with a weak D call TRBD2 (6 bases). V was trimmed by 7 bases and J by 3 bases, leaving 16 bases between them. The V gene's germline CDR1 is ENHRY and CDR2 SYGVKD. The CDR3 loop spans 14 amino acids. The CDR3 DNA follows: TGTGCCATCATTCCAAGATGGGGGGACTACGAGCAGTACTTC. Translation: CAIIPRWGDYEQYF.

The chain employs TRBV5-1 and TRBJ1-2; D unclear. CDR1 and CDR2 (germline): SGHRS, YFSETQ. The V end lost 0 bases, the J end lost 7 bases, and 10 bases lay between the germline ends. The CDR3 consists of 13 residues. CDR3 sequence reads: CASSLEGGVGYTF. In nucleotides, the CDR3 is TGCGCCAGCAGCTTGGAAGGTGGAGTTGGCTACACCTTC.

CDR3 sequence (DNA): TGTGCCAGCAGCTTGGAGCGGGGGGGTTGGAATGAGCAGTTCTTC. Encoded protein: CASSLERGGWNEQFF. The genes are TRBV5-8 and TRBJ2-1; 10 bases are shared with TRBD2. Per germline, CDR1 SGHTS and CDR2 YDEGEE. The CDR3 length is 15 residues. Losses at the gene ends were 0 bases for V and 7 bases for J; bases not matched to a gene: 4.

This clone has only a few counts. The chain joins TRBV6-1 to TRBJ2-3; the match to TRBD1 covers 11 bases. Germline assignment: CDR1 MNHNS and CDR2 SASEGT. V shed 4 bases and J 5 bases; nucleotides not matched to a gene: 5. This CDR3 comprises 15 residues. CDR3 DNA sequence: TGTGCCAGCAGTGGGACAGGGGGCGCCGGAGATACGCAGTATTTT. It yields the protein CASSGTGGAGDTQYF.

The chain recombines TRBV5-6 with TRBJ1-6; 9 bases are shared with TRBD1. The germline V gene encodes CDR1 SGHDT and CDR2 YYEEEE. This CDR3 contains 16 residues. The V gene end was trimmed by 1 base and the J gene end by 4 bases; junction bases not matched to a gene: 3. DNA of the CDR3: TGTGCCAGCAGCTTGTGGGACAGGGCTTATAATTCACCCCTCCACTTT. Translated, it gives CASSLWDRAYNSPLHF.

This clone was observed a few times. CDR3 nucleotides: TGTGCCAGCAGCTCATATTCTACCCCCCTCACAGATACGCAGTATTTT. Protein sequence: CASSSYSTPLTDTQYF. The rearrangement links TRBV7-8 to TRBJ2-3; no reliable D call. CDR1 is SGHVS, CDR2 FQNEAQ, per germline. With 4 bases removed from V and 2 bases from J, the gap between germline ends came to 16 bases. The CDR3 extends over 16 amino acids.

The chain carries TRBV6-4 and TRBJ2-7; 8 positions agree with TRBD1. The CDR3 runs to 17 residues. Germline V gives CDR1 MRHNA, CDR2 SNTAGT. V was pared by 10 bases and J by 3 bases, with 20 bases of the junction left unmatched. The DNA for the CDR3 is TGTGCCAACACAGGGAACAGGGGGAGTTCTGATTTCTACGAGCAGTACTTC. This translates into CANTGNRGSSDFYEQYF.

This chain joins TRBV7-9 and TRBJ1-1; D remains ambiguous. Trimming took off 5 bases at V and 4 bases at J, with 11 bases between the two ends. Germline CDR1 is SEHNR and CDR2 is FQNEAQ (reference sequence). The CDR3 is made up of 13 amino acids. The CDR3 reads CASSIGRVTEAFF. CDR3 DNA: TGTGCCAGCAGCATAGGGCGGGTCACTGAAGCTTTCTTT.

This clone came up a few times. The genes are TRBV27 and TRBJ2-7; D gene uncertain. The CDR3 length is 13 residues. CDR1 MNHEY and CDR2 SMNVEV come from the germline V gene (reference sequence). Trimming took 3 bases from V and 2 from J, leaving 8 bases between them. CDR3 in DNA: TGTGCCAGCAGTTTGGCCCAGACCTACGAGCAGTACTTC. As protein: CASSLAQTYEQYF.

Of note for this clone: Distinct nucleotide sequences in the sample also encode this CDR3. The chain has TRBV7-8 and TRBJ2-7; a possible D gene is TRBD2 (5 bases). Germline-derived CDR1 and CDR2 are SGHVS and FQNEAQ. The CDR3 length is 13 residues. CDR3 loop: CSSKLEPAYEQYF. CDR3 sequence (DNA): TGTTCTAGCAAGCTAGAGCCGGCCTACGAGCAGTACTTC.

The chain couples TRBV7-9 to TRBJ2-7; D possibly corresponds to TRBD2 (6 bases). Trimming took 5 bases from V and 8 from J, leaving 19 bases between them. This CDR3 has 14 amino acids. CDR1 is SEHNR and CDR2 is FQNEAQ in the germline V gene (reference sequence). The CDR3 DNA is TGTGCCAGCAGCGACCGGGACTTGCTACGAAAGCAGTACTTC. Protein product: CASSDRDLLRKQYF.

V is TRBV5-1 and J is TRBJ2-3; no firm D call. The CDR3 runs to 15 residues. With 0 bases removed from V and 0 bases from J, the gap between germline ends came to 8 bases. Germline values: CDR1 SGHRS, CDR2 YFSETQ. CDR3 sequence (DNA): TGCGCCAGCAGCTTGGTTGCAGTTAGCACAGATACGCAGTATTTT. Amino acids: CASSLVAVSTDTQYF.

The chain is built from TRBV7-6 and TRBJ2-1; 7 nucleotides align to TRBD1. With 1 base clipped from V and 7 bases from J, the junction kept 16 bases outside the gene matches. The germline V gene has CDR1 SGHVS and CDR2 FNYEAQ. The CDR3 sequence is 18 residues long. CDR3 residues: CASSLDWLGTGVRNEQFF. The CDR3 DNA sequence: TGTGCCAGCAGCTTAGATTGGCTAGGAACAGGGGTAAGGAATGAGCAGTTCTTC.

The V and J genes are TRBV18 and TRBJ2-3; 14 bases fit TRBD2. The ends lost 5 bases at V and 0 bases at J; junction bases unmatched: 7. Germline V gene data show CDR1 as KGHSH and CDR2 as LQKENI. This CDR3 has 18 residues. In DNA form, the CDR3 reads TGTGCCAGCTCAACCCGGACTAGCGGGGGGCCTAGCACAGATACGCAGTATTTT. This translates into CASSTRTSGGPSTDTQYF.

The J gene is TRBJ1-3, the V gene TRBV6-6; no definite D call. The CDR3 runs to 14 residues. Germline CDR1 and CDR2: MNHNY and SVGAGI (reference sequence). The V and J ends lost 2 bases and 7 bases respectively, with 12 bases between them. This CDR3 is CASSYPGSLNTIYF. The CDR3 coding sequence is TGTGCCAGCAGTTACCCGGGATCCCTGAACACCATATATTTT.

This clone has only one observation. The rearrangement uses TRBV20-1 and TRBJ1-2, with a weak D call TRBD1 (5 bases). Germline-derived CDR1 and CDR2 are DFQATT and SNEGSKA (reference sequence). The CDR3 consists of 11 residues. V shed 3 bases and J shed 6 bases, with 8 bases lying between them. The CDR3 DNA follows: TGCAGTGCTAGTTCAGGGAATGGCTACACCTTC. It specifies CSASSGNGYTF.

DNA for the CDR3: TGTGCCAGCTCACTATCACAGGGGACGGTCTCACCCCTCCACTTT. Protein sequence: CASSLSQGTVSPLHF. The V and J genes are TRBV18 and TRBJ1-6, with TRBD1 matching over 7 bases. The V gene's germline CDR1 is KGHSH and CDR2 LQKENI. With V trimmed by 4 bases and J by 10 bases, 10 bases remained unmatched. This CDR3 is built from 15 residues.

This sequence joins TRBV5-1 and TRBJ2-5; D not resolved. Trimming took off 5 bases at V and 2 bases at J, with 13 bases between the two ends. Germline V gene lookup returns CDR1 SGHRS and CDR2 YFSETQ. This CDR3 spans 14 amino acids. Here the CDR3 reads CASSLVPLQETQYF. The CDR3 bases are TGCGCCAGCAGTTTAGTACCCCTTCAAGAGACCCAGTACTTC. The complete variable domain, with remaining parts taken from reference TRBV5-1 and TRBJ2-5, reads KAGVTQTPRYLIKTRGQQVTLSCSPISGHRSVSWYQQTPGQGLQFLFEYFSETQRNKGNFPGRFSGRQFSNSRSEMNVSTLELGDSALYLCASSLVPLQETQYFGPGTRLLVL.

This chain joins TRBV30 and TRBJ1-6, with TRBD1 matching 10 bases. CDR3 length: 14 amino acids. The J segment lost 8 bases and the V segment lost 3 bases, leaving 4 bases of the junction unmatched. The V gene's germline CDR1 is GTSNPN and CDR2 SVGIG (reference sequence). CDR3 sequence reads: CAWSPGTGDSPLHF. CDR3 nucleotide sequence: TGTGCCTGGAGCCCGGGGACAGGGGATTCACCCCTCCACTTT.

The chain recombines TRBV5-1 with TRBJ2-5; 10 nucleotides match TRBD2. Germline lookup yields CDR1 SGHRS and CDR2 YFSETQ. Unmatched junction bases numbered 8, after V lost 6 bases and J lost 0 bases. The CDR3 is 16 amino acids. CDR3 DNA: TGCGCCAGCACGGCTAGCGGGGGAACCAACCAAGAGACCCAGTACTTC. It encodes CASTASGGTNQETQYF.

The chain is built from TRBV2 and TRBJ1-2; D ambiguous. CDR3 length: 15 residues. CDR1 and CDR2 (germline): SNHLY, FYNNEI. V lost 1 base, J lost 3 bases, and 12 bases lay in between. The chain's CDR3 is CASSEVWHKDYGYTF. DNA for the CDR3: TGTGCCAGCAGTGAAGTATGGCACAAAGACTATGGCTACACCTTC.

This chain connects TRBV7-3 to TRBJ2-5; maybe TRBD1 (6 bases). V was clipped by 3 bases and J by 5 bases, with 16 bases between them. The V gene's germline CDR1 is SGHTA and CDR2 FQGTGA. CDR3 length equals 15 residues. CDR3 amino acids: CASSFIQGRVETQYF. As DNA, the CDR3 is TGTGCCAGCAGCTTTATACAGGGTCGGGTCGAGACCCAGTACTTC.

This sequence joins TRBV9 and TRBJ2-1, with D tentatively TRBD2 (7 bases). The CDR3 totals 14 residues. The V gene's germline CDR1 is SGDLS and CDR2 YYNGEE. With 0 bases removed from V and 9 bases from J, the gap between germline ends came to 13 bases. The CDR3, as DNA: TGTGCCAGCAGCGTAGGGGGGGGGCCGGTTGAGCAGTTCTTC. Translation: CASSVGGGPVEQFF. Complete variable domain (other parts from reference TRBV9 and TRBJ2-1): DSGVTQTPKHLITATGQRVTLRCSPRSGDLSVYWYQQSLDQGLQFLIQYYNGEERAKGNILERFSAQQFPDLHSELNLSSLELGDSALYFCASSVGGGPVEQFFGPGTRLTVL.

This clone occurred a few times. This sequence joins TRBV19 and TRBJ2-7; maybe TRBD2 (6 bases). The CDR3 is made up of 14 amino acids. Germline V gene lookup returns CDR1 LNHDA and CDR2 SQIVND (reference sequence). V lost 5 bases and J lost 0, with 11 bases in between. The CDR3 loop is CASSPRGSSYEQYF. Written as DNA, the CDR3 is TGTGCCAGTAGTCCTCGGGGGAGCTCCTACGAGCAGTACTTC.

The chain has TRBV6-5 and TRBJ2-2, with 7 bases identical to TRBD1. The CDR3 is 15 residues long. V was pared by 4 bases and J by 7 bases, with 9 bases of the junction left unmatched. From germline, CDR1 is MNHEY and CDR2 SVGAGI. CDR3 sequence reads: CASSSHRGIGGELFF. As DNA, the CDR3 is TGTGCCAGCAGTTCCCACAGGGGAATCGGCGGGGAGCTGTTTTTT.

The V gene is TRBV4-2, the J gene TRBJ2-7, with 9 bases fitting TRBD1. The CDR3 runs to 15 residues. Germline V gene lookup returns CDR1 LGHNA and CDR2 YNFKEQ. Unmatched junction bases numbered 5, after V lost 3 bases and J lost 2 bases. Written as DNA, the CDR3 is TGTGCCAGCAGCCAGGGACAGGGCGGTCCCTACGAGCAGTACTTC. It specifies CASSQGQGGPYEQYF.